This TCR beta chain was sequenced for a study of T cell clonality in common variable immunodeficiency. Study-level points and caveats: TCRbeta clonality was increased in CVID versus healthy controls. T cell subpopulation sequencing would be needed to explain CVID clonality. Fewer TCRbeta clones were shared among CVID subjects than controls.

J gave up 4 bases and V 3 bases, and 0 bases lay outside the gene matches. Germline loops: CDR1 DFQATT, CDR2 SNEGSKA (reference sequence). The CDR3 spans 14 residues. Caucasian heritage predominated among both patients and controls. Assay: immunoSEQ multiplex PCR; the TCRdb copy retains only in-frame clones and omits some. There are roughly 57,000 clones in the sample, none observed a single time. There are many counts of this clone. Its antigen is unknown. The read ends 3 residues early relative to the CDR3; the germline J gene fills the gap. The chain carries TRBV20-1 and TRBJ2-1; 13 nucleotides match TRBD2. The clonotype was recovered from a person between 18 and 69 years old in good health. The sequenced material came from peripheral blood mononuclear cells. Incomplete CDR3 DNA: TGCAGTGCTAGGACTAGCGGGGGGTACAATGAG. Protein: CSARTSGGYNE. The CDR3 reads in full as CSARTSGGYNEQFF.